One and the same sample provided the 4 T cell receptor beta chains below, sequenced in a study of T cells in Graves' hyperthyroidism and ophthalmopathy. It was RNA transcripts that yielded the amplified TCR beta CDR3 regions. TCR CDR3 regions were first amplified by RT-PCR with HTBI primers. TCRdb re-analysed the multiplex PCR reads in MiXCR, keeping a single row per CDR3 protein. The sample contains 150,000 to 200,000 distinct CDR3 sequences, over 15% of which appear only once. Specimen: blood. These receptors were taken from a woman aged 50 to 60 with Graves' hyperthyroidism.

The chain's CDR3 is CASSQDWGTGYEQYF. The CDR3 DNA follows: TGCGCCAGCAGCCAAGATTGGGGGACAGGCTACGAGCAGTACTTC. This chain links TRBV4-3 with TRBJ2-7, with 8 bases lining up with TRBD1. The germline V gene encodes CDR1 LGHNA and CDR2 YSLEER. The CDR3 is made up of 15 amino acids. The trim removed 0 bases at V and 3 bases at J, leaving 4 bases unmatched.

The chain's CDR3 is CASSQPGTSGGDNEQFF. CDR3 in DNA: TGCGCCAGCAGCCAACCGGGGACTAGCGGGGGGGACAATGAGCAGTTCTTC. This chain links TRBV4-1 with TRBJ2-1, with 16 bases that match TRBD2. The CDR3 length is 17 residues. The J segment lost 5 bases and the V segment lost 2 bases, leaving 3 bases of the junction unmatched. Germline CDR1 is MGHRA and CDR2 is YSYEKL.

The chain combines TRBV4-3 with TRBJ2-1, with no clear D. CDR3 length: 13 residues. Germline CDR1 is LGHNA and CDR2 is YSLEER. V lost 0 bases, J lost 7 bases, and 7 bases lay in between. The CDR3 region is CASSQDNWNEQFF. CDR3 nucleotides: TGCGCCAGCAGCCAAGATAATTGGAATGAGCAGTTCTTC.

This clonotype was seen ten or more times. This chain connects TRBV6-1 to TRBJ1-6; D uncertain. Trimming stripped 7 bases from V and 3 bases from J, with 16 bases between. Germline CDR1 and CDR2: MNHNS and SASEGT. This CDR3 has 16 residues. The CDR3, as DNA: TGTGCCAGCACGGGTAAAAGGGATTACTATAATTCACCCCTCCACTTT. Its protein is CASTGKRDYYNSPLHF.